This note documents a single T cell receptor (beta chain) sequence. Its antigen is not yet known. Base qualities are missing; no much larger clone stands one base away. The CDR3, cysteine through phenylalanine, is 14 amino acids long. Only the CDR3 DNA stays, 42 bases, in frame from base 1. From a lookup of the germline V gene, CDR1 and CDR2 are SQVTM and ANQGSEA. Trimmed from V: 2 bases; trimmed from J: 2 bases; junction bases lacking a gene match: 3. The sample is drawn from a study of OX40 agonist ivuxolimab in advanced cancers. Study-level background: Ivuxolimab, which targeted the costimulatory receptor OX40 (CD134), was an agonistic, fully human IgG2 monoclonal antibody. Intravenous ivuxolimab was administered to patients every 2 weeks at six dose levels: 0.01, 0.1, 0.3, 1.5, 3 and 10 mg/kg. Of the approximately 50 patients in dose escalation, about 20 had hepatocellular carcinoma, some 15 had melanoma, 9 had renal cell carcinoma and 9 had head and neck cancer. The dose-escalation cohort was about 83% male with a mean age of around 62 years, ranging from roughly 20 to 80. Patients were allowed to have had prior anti-PD-1, anti-PD-L1 or anti-CTLA-4 therapy, and around two fifths of the dose-escalation patients had been treated with checkpoint inhibitors. Partial responses were achieved by three dose-escalation patients, of whom one had hepatocellular carcinoma and two had cutaneous melanoma. The purpose of peripheral TCRbeta sequencing was to test whether ivuxolimab changed TCR sequence diversity and led to clonal T-cell expansion. The paper covers the monotherapy dose-escalation part of the phase I ivuxolimab trial, which included N = 52 patients.

General conclusions and limits of the study: Antigen specificity was not determined for the clonally expanded peripheral T cells. Partial responders in the 0.1-3.0 mg/kg groups had among the lowest normalized peripheral clonal expansion, especially among CD8+ T cells. Clonal expansion of both CD4+ and CD8+ blood T cells was observed from baseline to week 6 at doses 0.1 to 3.0 mg/kg. After ivuxolimab, expanded clones were on average more numerous among CD8+ T cells than among CD4+ T cells. Low levels of normalized T-cell clonal expansion were also seen in some patients who did not respond.

Patients with a history of autoimmune disease or receiving systemic immunosuppression were excluded from the trial. Peripheral blood for TCR sequencing was collected from all dose cohorts at baseline, on cycle 4 day 1, and on cycle 7 day 1. Samples came from an open-label, multicenter, first-in-human phase I dose-escalation trial of ivuxolimab. Adults with locally advanced or metastatic melanoma, renal cell carcinoma, hepatocellular carcinoma or head and neck squamous cell carcinoma were enrolled in the trial. Before TCR sequencing, CD4+ T cells and CD8+ T cells from peripheral blood were sorted into separate populations. To sequence the TCRbeta CDR3 region, genomic DNA was isolated from the sorted cells. The immunoSEQ Assay was used to sequence the TCRbeta CDR3 regions. Here the immuneACCESS table is served through TCRdb, limited to in-frame sequences with V and J called. Missing clones are a known gap in these copies; in checked studies unresolved V genes cover under half, and the rest lacks a known reason. The sample table holds roughly 34,000 clones, of which approximately 89% were seen once. Of the sample, approximately 0.9% falls within the top ten clones.

The receptor was isolated from an adult with an advanced solid tumor such as melanoma, head and neck, liver or kidney cancer. This chain joins TRBV29-1 to TRBJ2-7; TRBD1 fits 10 bases in the junction. The sequenced sample was CD4+ or CD8+ T cells sorted from blood, obtained in a trial of the OX40 agonist ivuxolimab. In nucleotide form, the sequence is TGCAGCGTTGAAAGACAGGGGGCCCCCTACGAGCAGTACTTC. This is translated as CSVERQGAPYEQYF.